Each of the 12 T cell receptor beta chains below was sequenced from the same sample in a study of quantifying T cell responses using KT2 cells. Study summary: TCR alpha and beta constant-region primers primed reverse transcription of RNA.

A single-stranded UMI oligo with SP2 sequence was ligated to cDNA 3' ends. The first PCR ran 3 to 5 cycles with an equimolar RC1.1 and RC1.2 beta primer mix. From the UMI-ligation and nested PCR reads, TCRdb called clonotypes with MiXCR, one entry per CDR3 protein. There are around 44,000 distinct CDR3 sequences in the sample; about 18% occur only once, and 43% lies in the top ten. The sequenced sample consisted of PBMCs spiked with cells of the T cell clone KT2. The receptors were gathered from a human donor.

This clonotype showed up just a few times. V and J are TRBV6-6 and TRBJ2-6; D might be TRBD1 (6 bases). Germline CDR1 and CDR2: MNHNY and SVGAGI (reference sequence). V shed 0 bases and J shed 0 bases, with 9 bases lying between them. CDR3 length: 17 residues. CDR3 region: CASSYSGAASGANVLTF. CDR3 coding DNA: TGTGCCAGCAGTTACTCGGGGGCTGCCTCTGGGGCCAACGTCCTGACTTTC.

Only a few counts were recorded for this clonotype. The V and J genes are TRBV2 and TRBJ1-1; tentative D call: TRBD1 (6 bases). CDR1 and CDR2 from the germline V gene are SNHLY and FYNNEI. Trimming cost V 6 bases and J 3 bases, with 14 bases left between them. The CDR3 extends over 14 amino acids. DNA for the CDR3: TGTGCCAGCAGGGACAGCGGGGAGGACACTGAAGCTTTCTTT. Translation: CASRDSGEDTEAFF.

This clonotype was seen at least ten times. The V gene is TRBV7-2, the J gene TRBJ2-5; no clear D gene. The CDR3 has 11 amino acids. Germline lookup yields CDR1 SGHTA and CDR2 FQGNSA. Between the trimmed V and J ends, which lost 0 bases and 6 bases, there was a span of 2 bases. The CDR3 nucleotides are TGTGCCAGCAGCTTAGCAAAGACCCAGTACTTC. Translated: CASSLAKTQYF.

This chain uses TRBV6-6 with TRBJ2-1; 12 positions match TRBD2. The V gene end was trimmed by 5 bases and the J gene end by 8 bases; junction bases not matched to a gene: 4. CDR1 and CDR2 from the germline V gene are MNHNY and SVGAGI (reference sequence). This CDR3 spans 14 amino acids. DNA for the CDR3: TGTGCCAGCAGTAGACTAGCGGGAGCTGATGAGCAGTTCTTC. Translated, it gives CASSRLAGADEQFF.

On this clonotype itself: A much larger clone is a single base away; this may be a read error. V usage is TRBV11-3 and J usage is TRBJ2-5; 8 nucleotides agree with TRBD2. The CDR3 is made up of 14 amino acids. The V and J ends lost 3 bases and 5 bases, in that order; junction bases with no gene match: 5. Germline CDR1 is SGHNT and CDR2 is YENEEA. The CDR3 loop is CASSLRAGVETQYF. The CDR3 coding sequence is TGTGCCAGCAGCTTGCGAGCGGGAGTTGAGACCCAGTACTTC.

V usage is TRBV7-2 and J usage is TRBJ2-5, with 7 bases identical to TRBD2. The CDR3 has 14 amino acids. Germline V gene data show CDR1 as SGHTA and CDR2 as FQGNSA. V gave up 5 bases and J gave up 1 base; unmatched junction bases: 4. In DNA, the CDR3 is TGTGCCAGCAGCCGGGACTACTCCCAAGAGACCCAGTACTTC. Its translation is CASSRDYSQETQYF.

J is TRBJ2-7 and V is TRBV20-1; D perhaps matches TRBD1 (6 bases). Per the germline V gene, CDR1 is DFQATT and CDR2 is SNEGSKA (reference sequence). CDR3 length: 12 amino acids. The ends were cut back, 3 bases at V and 5 bases at J, with 11 bases in the middle. Here the CDR3 DNA reads TGCAGTGCTAGCCACAGGGCGGACGAGCAGTACTTC. Protein product: CSASHRADEQYF.

This chain connects TRBV7-2 to TRBJ1-3; D unclear. V lost 5 bases, J lost 0 bases, and 11 bases lay in between. The CDR3 runs to 15 residues. The germline V gene encodes CDR1 SGHTA and CDR2 FQGNSA. CDR3 DNA sequence: TGTGCCAGCAGCATCGCCGGGCCCTCTGGAAACACCATATATTTT. The encoded protein is CASSIAGPSGNTIYF. Combining the CDR3 with reference TRBV7-2 and TRBJ1-3 gives the whole variable domain GAGVSQSPSNKVTEKGKDVELRCDPISGHTALYWYRQSLGQGLEFLIYFQGNSAPDKSGLPSDRFSAERTGGSVSTLTIQRTQQEDSAVYLCASSIAGPSGNTIYFGEGSWLTVV.

The rearrangement uses TRBV30 and TRBJ2-1, with 10 bases lining up with TRBD2. The length of the CDR3 is 15 residues. With V trimmed by 4 bases and J by 7 bases, 10 bases remained unmatched. In germline, CDR1 is GTSNPN, CDR2 SVGIG (reference sequence). CDR3 sequence: CAWTEKSGGANEQFF. In nucleotides, the CDR3 is TGTGCCTGGACAGAGAAGAGCGGGGGGGCTAATGAGCAGTTCTTC.

The chain links TRBV24-1 to TRBJ2-3; D unclear. V dropped 5 bases and J dropped 2 bases, with 7 bases sitting between them. Germline V CDR1 and CDR2: KGHDR, SFDVKD. The CDR3 runs to 13 residues. The CDR3 reads CATSGSYTDTQYF. Here the CDR3 DNA reads TGTGCCACCAGTGGTTCATACACAGATACGCAGTATTTT.

The J gene is TRBJ2-1, the V gene TRBV6-5; a weak D match, TRBD2 (6 bases). The CDR3 sequence is 15 residues long. Germline V gene data show CDR1 as MNHEY and CDR2 as SVGAGI. V dropped 0 bases and J dropped 5 bases, with 11 bases sitting between them. CDR3 coding DNA: TGTGCCAGCAGTTACTCGGGGGGAATAAACAATGAGCAGTTCTTC. This encodes CASSYSGGINNEQFF.

The chain has TRBV20-1 and TRBJ1-2, with D uncertain. V was clipped by 1 base and J by 1 base, with 7 bases between them. CDR1 and CDR2 (germline): DFQATT, SNEGSKA (reference sequence). This CDR3 region has 13 residues. The CDR3 region is CSARGTDNYGYTF. CDR3 DNA sequence: TGCAGTGCTAGAGGGACGGATAACTATGGCTACACCTTC.